The 9 T cell receptor beta chains listed next were all sequenced from one sample in a study of regulatory T cells in long-lasting Graves disease. Time point reported: newly diagnosed GD, antithyroid drugs for less than 3 months. With RNA extracted from PBMCs as input, the TCR library was made. Arm-PCR of CDR3 regions and iRepertoire HTBI primers were the basis on which TCR beta libraries were built. TCRdb ran MiXCR on the multiplex PCR reads and lists one entry per CDR3 protein. This sample yields roughly 380,000 distinct CDR3 sequences, of which over 15% are seen a single time; 30% belongs to the top ten. The same sample was also studied in work on T cells in Graves' hyperthyroidism and ophthalmopathy.

Material: peripheral blood mononuclear cells (PBMCs), obtained at new diagnosis, from a patient treated with antithyroid drugs. The receptors originated from a man aged 40-49 years with Graves disease.

This chain uses TRBV2 with TRBJ1-6; D is possibly TRBD1 (6 bases). Germline lookup yields CDR1 SNHLY and CDR2 FYNNEI. This CDR3 region has 16 residues. V was clipped by 6 bases and J by 0 bases, with 12 bases between them. The DNA for the CDR3 is TGTGCCAGCAGCGTTAGGGGGGCCTCCTATAATTCACCCCTCCACTTT. Its protein product is CASSVRGASYNSPLHF.

This clonotype appeared a few times. The V call is TRBV6-1, the J call TRBJ1-5, with D perhaps TRBD1 (6 bases). The CDR3 is 12 residues long. In germline, CDR1 is MNHNS, CDR2 SASEGT. With 5 bases removed from V and 11 bases from J, the gap between germline ends came to 13 bases. Here the CDR3 DNA reads TGTGCCAGCAGTACCCCGACAGGAGCCCAGCATTTT. This translates into CASSTPTGAQHF.

The sample holds many counts of this clonotype. This chain uses TRBV10-3 with TRBJ1-5; D is uncertain. CDR3 size: 13 residues. The ends were cut back, 2 bases at V and 7 bases at J, with 9 bases in the middle. CDR1 and CDR2 from the germline V gene are ENHRY and SYGVKD. CDR3 nucleotide sequence: TGTGCCATCAGTGAGACCGCTTGGCAGCCCCAGCATTTT. Translated, it gives CAISETAWQPQHF.

The sample holds many counts of this clonotype. The rearrangement uses TRBV24-1 and TRBJ2-3; D not resolved. V was pared by 1 base and J by 4 bases, with 11 bases between. This CDR3 has 15 amino acids. Germline values: CDR1 KGHDR, CDR2 SFDVKD. The CDR3 spells CATSDFSGDPDTQYF. The CDR3 bases are TGTGCCACCAGTGATTTCTCAGGAGATCCAGATACGCAGTATTTT.

This clonotype was picked up a small number of times. The chain links TRBV29-1 to TRBJ2-3, with D unresolved. This CDR3 is built from 15 residues. The germline V gene has CDR1 SQVTM and CDR2 ANQGSEA. The V and J ends lost 4 bases and 2 bases respectively, with 16 bases between them. CDR3 in amino acids: CSVGLIARSTDTQYF. CDR3 DNA sequence: TGCAGCGTTGGTCTTATTGCACGGTCCACAGATACGCAGTATTTT.

Comments on this clonotype: It may be a read error: a sequence one base away is much more abundant. The J gene is TRBJ1-1, the V gene TRBV20-1, with D tentatively TRBD1 (5 bases). CDR1 is DFQATT, CDR2 SNEGSKA, per germline (reference sequence). This CDR3 contains 12 residues. In nucleotides, the CDR3 is TGCAGTGCTAGAGTCGGAGGGGTTGAAGCTTCCTTT. Translating gives CSARVGGVEASF.

This clonotype came up many times. The rearrangement links TRBV28 to TRBJ2-7, with 8 bases lining up with TRBD1. V shed 8 bases and J 3 bases; nucleotides not matched to a gene: 12. The CDR3 is 15 amino acids. Germline V gene data show CDR1 as MDHEN and CDR2 as SYDVKM. The CDR3 bases are TGTGCCAGCTCCAAGCCCGGGACAGGCCTCTACGAGCAGTACTTC. Amino acid sequence: CASSKPGTGLYEQYF.

The chain employs TRBV7-9 and TRBJ2-7, with D possibly being TRBD2 (5 bases). This CDR3 region has 14 residues. The germline CDR1 and CDR2 sequences are SEHNR and FQNEAQ (reference sequence). Trimming shortened V by 4 bases and J by 6 bases, and 16 bases separated the two germline ends. CDR3: CASSSFPPGVEQYF. DNA for the CDR3: TGTGCCAGCAGCTCGTTCCCCCCCGGGGTCGAGCAGTACTTC. Based on the CDR3 plus reference TRBV7-9 and TRBJ2-7, the full variable domain is DTGVSQNPRHKITKRGQNVTFRCDPISEHNRLYWYRQTLGQGPEFLTYFQNEAQLEKSRLLSDRFSAERPKGSFSTLEIQRTEQGDSAMYLCASSSFPPGVEQYFGPGTRLTVT.

This clonotype was seen only a few times. The chain combines TRBV28 with TRBJ2-5, with 7 bases matching TRBD1. CDR1 is MDHEN, CDR2 SYDVKM, per germline. The CDR3 consists of 13 residues. With V trimmed by 5 bases and J by 4 bases, 4 bases remained unmatched. CDR3 sequence (DNA): TGTGCCAGCAGTCCTGACAGGGTAGAGACCCAGTACTTC. Encoded protein: CASSPDRVETQYF.